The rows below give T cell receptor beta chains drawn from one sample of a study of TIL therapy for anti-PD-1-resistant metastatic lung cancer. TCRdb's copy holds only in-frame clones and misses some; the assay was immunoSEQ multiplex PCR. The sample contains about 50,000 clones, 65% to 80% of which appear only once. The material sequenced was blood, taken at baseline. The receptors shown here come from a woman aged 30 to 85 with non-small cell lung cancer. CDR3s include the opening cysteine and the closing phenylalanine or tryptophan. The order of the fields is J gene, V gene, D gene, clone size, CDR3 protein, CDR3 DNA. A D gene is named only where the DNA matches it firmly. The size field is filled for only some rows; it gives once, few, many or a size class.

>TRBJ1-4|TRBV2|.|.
CAGSNAKGYGEKLFF
TGTGCCGGAAGCAACGCCAAGGGCTACGGTGAAAAACTGTTTTTT
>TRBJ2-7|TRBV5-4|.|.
CASRFQGSDEQYF
TGTGCCAGCAGGTTTCAGGGTTCGGACGAGCAGTACTTC
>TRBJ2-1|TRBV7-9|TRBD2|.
CASSPSSGRVDEQFF
TGTGCCAGCAGCCCCTCTAGCGGGAGAGTCGATGAGCAGTTCTTC
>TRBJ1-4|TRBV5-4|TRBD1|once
CASTVDPTGTGEKLFF
TGTGCCAGCACCGTCGACCCGACAGGGACAGGTGAAAAACTGTTTTTT
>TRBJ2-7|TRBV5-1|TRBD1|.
CASSLGLGQGSYEQYF
TGCGCCAGCAGCTTGGGCCTGGGACAGGGCTCCTACGAGCAGTACTTC
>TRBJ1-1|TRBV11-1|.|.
CASSSSTVVTEAFF
TGTGCCAGCAGCTCCAGCACCGTAGTGACTGAAGCTTTCTTT
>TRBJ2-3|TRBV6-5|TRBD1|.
CASSLGGWGTDTQYF
TGTGCCAGCAGTTTAGGGGGCTGGGGCACAGATACGCAGTATTTT
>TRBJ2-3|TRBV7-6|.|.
CASSPRVGTDTQYF
TGTGCCAGCAGCCCGCGGGTAGGCACAGATACGCAGTATTTT
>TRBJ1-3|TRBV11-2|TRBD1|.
CASSVDRGGNTIYF
TGTGCCAGCAGCGTTGACAGGGGTGGAAACACCATATATTTT
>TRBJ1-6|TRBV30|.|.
CAWSVALPPLHF
TGTGCCTGGAGTGTAGCACTACCACCCCTCCACTTT
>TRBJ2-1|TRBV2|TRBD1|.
CASSEVGQGDNEQFF
TGTGCCAGCAGTGAGGTGGGACAGGGCGACAATGAGCAGTTCTTC
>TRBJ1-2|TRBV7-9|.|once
CASSFYAGRQGNYGYTF
TGTGCCAGCAGCTTTTATGCGGGGCGGCAGGGAAACTATGGCTACACCTTC
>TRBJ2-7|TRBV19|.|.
CASSIEGGRTYEQYF
TGTGCCAGTAGTATAGAGGGGGGCCGAACCTACGAGCAGTACTTC
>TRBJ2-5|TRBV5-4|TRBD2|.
CASSFRLAGGETQYF
TGTGCCAGCAGCTTTCGGCTAGCGGGGGGAGAGACCCAGTACTTC
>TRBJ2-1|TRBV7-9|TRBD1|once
CASSTLDRGYEQFF
TGTGCCAGCAGCACCCTGGACAGGGGCTATGAGCAGTTCTTC
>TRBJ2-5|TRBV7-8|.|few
CASSSDREQGTQYF
TGTGCCAGCAGCTCAGACAGAGAGCAAGGAACCCAGTACTTC
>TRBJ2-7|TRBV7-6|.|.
CASSLGSWSSYEQYF
TGTGCCAGCAGCTTAGGCAGCTGGAGCTCCTACGAGCAGTACTTC
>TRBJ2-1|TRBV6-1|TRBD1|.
CASSERTGEFNEQFF
TGTGCCAGCAGTGAGAGGACAGGGGAATTCAATGAGCAGTTCTTC
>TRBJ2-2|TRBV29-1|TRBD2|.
CSVERGGYTGELFF
TGCAGCGTTGAACGGGGGGGATACACCGGGGAGCTGTTTTTT
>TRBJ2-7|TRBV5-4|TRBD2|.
CASSRPGLPEYEQYF
TGTGCCAGCAGCAGACCGGGACTACCAGAATACGAGCAGTACTTC
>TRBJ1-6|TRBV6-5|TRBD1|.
CASSSSGTGNFSPLHF
TGTGCCAGCAGTTCCAGCGGGACAGGGAATTTTTCACCCCTCCACTTT
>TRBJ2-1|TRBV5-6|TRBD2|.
CASNTGGDWNEQFF
TGTGCCAGCAACACGGGAGGAGATTGGAATGAGCAGTTCTTC
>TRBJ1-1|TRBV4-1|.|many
CASSQGPNTEAFF
TGCGCCAGCAGCCAAGGCCCGAACACTGAAGCTTTCTTT
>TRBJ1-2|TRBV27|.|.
CASSAPGTNYGYTF
TGTGCCAGCAGTGCACCCGGGACTAACTATGGCTACACCTTC
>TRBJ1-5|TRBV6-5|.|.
CASTSQGGNQPQHF
TGTGCCAGCACCTCACAGGGTGGCAATCAGCCCCAGCATTTT
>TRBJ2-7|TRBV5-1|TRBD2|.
CASSLESGRNYEQYF
TGCGCCAGCAGCTTGGAGAGCGGGAGGAACTACGAGCAGTACTTC
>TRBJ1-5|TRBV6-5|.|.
CASRQTGVSQPQHF
TGTGCCAGCAGGCAAACAGGAGTAAGTCAGCCCCAGCATTTT
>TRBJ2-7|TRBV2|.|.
CASSGTLSSYEQYF
TGTGCCAGCAGCGGGACTCTTAGCTCCTACGAGCAGTACTTC
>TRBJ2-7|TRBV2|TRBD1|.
CASIPGQGAREQYF
TGTGCCAGCATCCCGGGACAGGGGGCGCGGGAGCAGTACTTC
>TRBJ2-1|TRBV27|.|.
CASSSRTSGTNEQFF
TGTGCCAGCAGTTCTCGGACTTCTGGGACGAATGAGCAGTTCTTC
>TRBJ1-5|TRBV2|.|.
CASSLPGVSNQPQHF
TGTGCCAGCAGTCTGCCAGGGGTTAGCAATCAGCCCCAGCATTTT
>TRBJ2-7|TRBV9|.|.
CASSPEESPTTSNYEQYF
TGTGCCAGCAGCCCAGAAGAAAGCCCGACTACTTCAAACTACGAGCAGTACTTC
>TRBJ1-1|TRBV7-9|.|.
CASSPLGQANTEAFF
TGTGCCAGCAGCCCCTTGGGGCAGGCGAACACTGAAGCTTTCTTT
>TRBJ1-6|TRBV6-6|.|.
CASSYPLRGNSPLHF
TGTGCCAGCAGTTACCCGTTACGGGGTAATTCACCCCTCCACTTT
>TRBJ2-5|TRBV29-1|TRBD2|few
CSVGGGIEETQYF
TGCAGCGTGGGCGGGGGAATAGAGGAGACCCAGTACTTC
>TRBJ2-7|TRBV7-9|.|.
CASSPQIDEQYF
TGTGCCAGCAGCCCGCAGATTGACGAGCAGTACTTC
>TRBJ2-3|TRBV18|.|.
CASSPGVSSTDTQYF
TGTGCCAGCTCACCAGGGGTTTCTAGCACAGATACGCAGTATTTT
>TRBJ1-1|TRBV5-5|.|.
CAGAPGMNTEAFF
TGTGCCGGGGCTCCAGGGATGAACACTGAAGCTTTCTTT
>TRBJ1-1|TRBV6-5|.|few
CAELVHAFF
TGTGCCGAACTCGTACATGCTTTCTTT
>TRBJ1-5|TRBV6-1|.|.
CASSGANTYSNQPQHF
TGTGCCAGCAGTGGAGCTAACACATATAGCAATCAGCCCCAGCATTTT
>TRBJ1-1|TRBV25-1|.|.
CASSEQTYYGHTEKAFF
TGTGCCAGCAGTGAACAAACCTATTATGGACACACGGAAAAAGCTTTCTTT
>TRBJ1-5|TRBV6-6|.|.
CATTLAGNNQPQHF
TGTGCCACAACACTTGCGGGAAACAATCAGCCCCAGCATTTT